This T cell receptor (beta chain) was retrieved from a study of regulatory T cells in long-lasting Graves disease. Per the germline V gene, CDR1 is MNHNS and CDR2 is SASEGT. The length of the CDR3 is 12 residues. Trimming took 7 bases from V and 7 from J, leaving 13 bases between them. At least ten counts were recorded for this clonotype. The time point is: persistent/refractory GD, antithyroid drugs over 5 years with positive TRAb. The authors made the TCR library using RNA they extracted from PBMCs. In building TCR beta libraries, iRepertoire HTBI primers were used together with Arm-PCR of CDR3 regions. TCRdb redid the calling of the multiplex PCR reads with MiXCR, one entry per CDR3 protein. This sample yields 450,000 or so distinct CDR3 sequences, of which roughly 22% are seen a single time; around 12% belongs to the top ten.

The specimen was peripheral blood mononuclear cells (PBMCs), collected when the disease was refractory, from a patient treated with antithyroid drugs. The clonotype was recovered from a female donor with Graves disease. V usage is TRBV6-1 and J usage is TRBJ1-1; D unresolved. CDR3 sequence (DNA): TGTGCCAGCACTCGTGGTGGAATTGAAGCTTTCTTT. It is translated as CASTRGGIEAFF.